The entry below describes one TCR beta chain. Its target is not known. The source of the sample is a study of shared clonotypes between healthy human individuals. Study in general: CD4 naive and CD4 memory each took three plates per donor, while CD8 naive took two and CD8 memory one.

Here immunoSEQ multiplex PCR was the method, and the copy in TCRdb shows in-frame clones only, minus some. This table holds around 1,900,000 clones, 80% to 95% found once. Terminally differentiated effector memory CD45RA+ cells were excluded from the naive CD8 cells, which were CD45RO-negative and positively selected for CCR7. V was shortened by 3 bases and J by 7 bases, with 16 bases between the two germline ends. The CDR3 runs to 14 residues. Germline V gives CDR1 MDHEN, CDR2 SYDVKM. Findings of the study overall: Limitation of the genetic and exposure-history diversity represented came from the few donors. Generally, naive subsets came out with larger estimated richness than memory subsets.

This sequence was found in a man aged 18 to 35 in good health. Some clones in this sample may be carry-over from other donors' samples. The rearrangement links TRBV28 to TRBJ2-7, with D hard to call. Sequencing was carried out using naive CD8+ T cells from PBMCs. The DNA for the CDR3 is TGTGCCAGCAGTTTTAGTACAAGGCCTTTGGAGCAGTACTTC. Translated, it gives CASSFSTRPLEQYF.